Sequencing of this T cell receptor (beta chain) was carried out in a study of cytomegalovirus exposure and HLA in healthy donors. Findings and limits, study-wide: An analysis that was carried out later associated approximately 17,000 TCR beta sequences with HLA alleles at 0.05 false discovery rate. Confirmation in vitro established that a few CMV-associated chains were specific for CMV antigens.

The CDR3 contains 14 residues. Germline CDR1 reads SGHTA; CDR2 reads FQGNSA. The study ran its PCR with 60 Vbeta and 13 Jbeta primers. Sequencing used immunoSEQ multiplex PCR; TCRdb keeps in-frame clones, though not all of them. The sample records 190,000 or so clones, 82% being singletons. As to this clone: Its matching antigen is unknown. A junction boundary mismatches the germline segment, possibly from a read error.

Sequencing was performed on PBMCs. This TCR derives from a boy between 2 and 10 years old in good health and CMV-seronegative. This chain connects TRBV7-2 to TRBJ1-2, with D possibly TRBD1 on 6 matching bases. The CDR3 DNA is TGTGCCAGCAGCTTAGAACAGGGAGACTATGGCAACACCTTC. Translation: CASSLEQGDYGNTF.